The clone carrying this T cell receptor beta chain was counted a few times. Its antigen remains unidentified. It was RNA transcripts that yielded the amplified TCR beta CDR3 regions. First-round RT-PCR of the TCR CDR3 relied on the HTBI primer set. Using its own MiXCR run on the multiplex PCR reads, TCRdb lists one record per CDR3 protein. Of around 350,000 distinct CDR3 sequences listed, under 20% are singletons. The sample is drawn from a study of T cells in Graves' hyperthyroidism and ophthalmopathy. There are 15 residues in the CDR3. The ends lost 2 bases at V and 2 bases at J; junction bases unmatched: 3. Germline loops: CDR1 MNHEY, CDR2 SVGAGI. General observations from the study: Expanded thyroid clonotypes (above 0.001) were mostly also found in blood.

Patients counted as stable if ophthalmopathy did not develop within 18 months. Aged 18 to 65, the patients had hyperthyroidism that was newly diagnosed and had lasted under 2 months. Approximately 10 ml of fresh peripheral blood supplied the PBMCs. This TCR came from a woman younger than 35 with Graves' hyperthyroidism. Source material: blood. The chain couples TRBV6-5 to TRBJ1-1, with 9 nucleotides matching TRBD1. The CDR3 protein is CASSYRDRVNTEAFF. The CDR3 DNA follows: TGTGCCAGCAGTTACCGGGACAGGGTTAACACTGAAGCTTTCTTT.